What follows are 9 T cell receptor beta chains derived from one specimen sequenced in a study of T cell changes during pregnancy in multiple sclerosis. This table comes from immunoSEQ multiplex PCR, and its TCRdb copy is limited to in-frame clones, with some not included. The sample contains about 68,000 clones, less than 95% of which appear only once. The source was peripheral blood, collected in the third trimester of pregnancy. These receptors all stem from a female donor with multiple sclerosis, enrolled in a pregnancy study.

The V and J genes are TRBV27 and TRBJ1-2; weak D call: TRBD1 (5 bases). The CDR3 runs to 18 residues. Germline V gene lookup returns CDR1 MNHEY and CDR2 SMNVEV (reference sequence). V dropped 0 bases and J dropped 5 bases, with 22 bases sitting between them. Here the CDR3 DNA reads TGTGCCAGCAGTTTATCGCCTTTTTCGGGGGGGAGGATGTATGGCTACACCTTC. It codes for CASSLSPFSGGRMYGYTF.

This chain uses TRBV7-9 with TRBJ1-1, with TRBD1 as a possible D gene (6 bases). V lost 11 bases, J lost 6 bases, and 28 bases lay in between. The CDR3 has 16 residues. Germline V CDR1 and CDR2: SEHNR, FQNEAQ (reference sequence). The CDR3 region is CAGTDDAGQGTSEAFF. Here the CDR3 DNA reads TGTGCCGGCACCGACGATGCTGGGCAGGGGACCTCTGAAGCTTTCTTT.

The chain carries TRBV5-6 and TRBJ2-1, with 7 nucleotides matching TRBD2. The germline V gene has CDR1 SGHDT and CDR2 YYEEEE. The CDR3 consists of 16 residues. V was clipped by 2 bases and J by 0 bases; unmatched bases: 5. The CDR3 sequence: CASSLGWTSSYNEQFF. In nucleotides, the CDR3 is TGTGCCAGCAGCTTAGGATGGACTAGCTCCTACAATGAGCAGTTCTTC.

The chain recombines TRBV27 with TRBJ2-2; 10 nucleotides line up with TRBD1. CDR3 length equals 15 residues. Germline CDR1 reads MNHEY; CDR2 reads SMNVEV (reference sequence). Trimming took 6 bases from V and 6 from J; bases not matched to a gene: 7. The DNA for the CDR3 is TGTGCCAGCAGGACAGGGGGCGGGTATCCCGGGGAGCTGTTTTTT. Translation: CASRTGGGYPGELFF.

V gene TRBV11-2 combines with J gene TRBJ2-1; TRBD2 aligns across 10 bases. The junction had 14 bases not matched to a gene; V was cut back by 8 bases and J by 7 bases. The germline gives CDR1 SGHAT, CDR2 FQNNGV. This CDR3 is 16 amino acids long. The chain's CDR3 is CASGGGTSGTWNEQFF. In DNA form, the CDR3 reads TGTGCCAGCGGCGGGGGTACTAGCGGGACGTGGAATGAGCAGTTCTTC.

J is TRBJ1-2 and V is TRBV7-6; D remains unclear. Trimming removed 5 bases at V and 2 bases at J, with 12 bases between. Germline V lookup: CDR1 SGHVS, CDR2 FNYEAQ. The CDR3 is 14 amino acids. The CDR3 spells CASSGLQKNYGYTF. In nucleotides, the CDR3 is TGTGCCAGCAGCGGCTTACAGAAGAACTATGGCTACACCTTC.

The chain joins TRBV13 to TRBJ2-7; 10 positions agree with TRBD1. This CDR3 contains 14 residues. Germline CDR1 PRHDT, CDR2 FYEKMQ (reference sequence). V gave up 4 bases and J gave up 9 bases; unmatched junction bases: 9. The CDR3 DNA follows: TGTGCCAGCAGCTCGGGACAGGGGACGGTCCGGCAGTACTTC. It is translated as CASSSGQGTVRQYF.

The CDR3 bases are TGTGCCAGCAGCCGGACTAGCGGGGAGAACAATGAGCAGTTCTTC. Translation: CASSRTSGENNEQFF. V gene TRBV6-6 combines with J gene TRBJ2-1; 12 bases are shared with TRBD2. The CDR3 spans 15 residues. Germline CDR1 and CDR2: MNHNY and SVGAGI (reference sequence). Trimming took 6 bases from V and 5 from J; bases not matched to a gene: 5.

This clone was counted only a few times. The chain employs TRBV5-1 and TRBJ2-5; 7 bases fit TRBD2. Trimming at V came to 0 bases and at J to 4 bases, leaving 0 bases not matched to a gene. The CDR3 covers 13 residues. Germline values: CDR1 SGHRS, CDR2 YFSETQ. The DNA of the CDR3 is TGCGCCAGCAGCTTGGGCGGGGGAGAGACCCAGTACTTC. Protein sequence: CASSLGGGETQYF.